These 13 T cell receptor beta chains came from one sample sequenced in a study of blood T cell repertoires in COVID-19 (dated by TCRdb to the early 2020s). Library construction relied on the immunoSEQ multiplex PCR assay. TCRdb obtained this table from immuneACCESS and retained in-frame rearrangements with V and J assigned. These tables miss some clones; where compared with another copy, unresolved V genes account for less than half of the shortfall, and the remainder is unexplained. Within this sample are around 200,000 clones, with around four fifths of them counted one time only. About 14% of the sample is in the top ten clones. The sequencing sample was made of peripheral blood. These receptors all stem from a woman between 70 and 85 years old with COVID-19, enrolled during active disease.

The V gene is TRBV9, the J gene TRBJ1-4, with D possibly TRBD1 on 5 matching bases. The V gene's germline CDR1 is SGDLS and CDR2 YYNGEE. Trimming left V 4 bases short and J 7 bases short, with 14 bases between. The CDR3 totals 14 residues. In DNA form, the CDR3 reads TGTGCCAGCAGCCATTTAAGCGGGGGTGAAAAACTGTTTTTT. This sequence encodes CASSHLSGGEKLFF.

This chain uses TRBV29-1 with TRBJ1-1, with D maybe TRBD1 (6 bases). V was pared by 7 bases and J by 2 bases, with 14 bases between. The germline V gene encodes CDR1 SQVTM and CDR2 ANQGSEA. CDR3 length: 13 residues. The CDR3 sequence is CSAPDRGNTEAFF. The CDR3 nucleotides are TGCAGCGCCCCGGACAGAGGTAACACTGAAGCTTTCTTT.

The gene calls are TRBV6-1 and TRBJ2-1; 8 nucleotides align to TRBD2. CDR3 length: 17 amino acids. The junction had 7 bases not matched to a gene; V was cut back by 0 bases and J by 3 bases. Germline loops: CDR1 MNHNS, CDR2 SASEGT. The CDR3 spells CASSEAREAYYYNEQFF. CDR3 nucleotides: TGTGCCAGCAGTGAAGCGCGGGAGGCATACTACTACAATGAGCAGTTCTTC.

CDR3 protein: CASSRNDRGSEAFF. The CDR3 coding sequence is TGTGCCAGCAGTCGTAATGACAGGGGGTCTGAAGCTTTCTTT. V usage is TRBV5-6 and J usage is TRBJ1-1; 9 nucleotides align to TRBD1. The CDR3 consists of 14 residues. With 5 bases clipped from V and 6 bases from J, the junction kept 8 bases outside the gene matches. The germline V gene has CDR1 SGHDT and CDR2 YYEEEE. The full variable domain, in which reference TRBV5-6 and TRBJ1-1 provide the parts outside the CDR3, is DAGVTQSPTHLIKTRGQQVTLRCSPKSGHDTVSWYQQALGQGPQFIFQYYEEEERQRGNFPDRFSGHQFPNYSSELNVNALLLGDSALYLCASSRNDRGSEAFFGQGTRLTVV.

In nucleotides, the CDR3 is TGTGCCAGCAGCTTAAGGGGGCCTGGAAACAGGCCCGAGTATTTT. This encodes CASSLRGPGNRPEYF. The chain has TRBV7-8 and TRBJ2-3, with 7 bases matching TRBD1. The germline V gene has CDR1 SGHVS and CDR2 FQNEAQ. V was clipped by 2 bases and J by 13 bases; unmatched bases: 15. The CDR3 is made up of 15 amino acids.

The V call is TRBV5-1, the J call TRBJ1-2, with 8 nucleotides matching TRBD1. The V segment lost 2 bases and the J segment 6 bases; nucleotides outside the gene matches: 9. Per the germline V gene, CDR1 is SGHRS and CDR2 is YFSETQ. The CDR3 runs 15 residues. CDR3 sequence reads: CASSLISTGGDGYTF. The CDR3 nucleotides are TGCGCCAGCAGCTTAATCTCAACAGGGGGTGATGGCTACACCTTC.

The chain links TRBV19 to TRBJ1-5; no clear D gene. The CDR3 spans 17 residues. Between the trimmed V and J ends, which lost 0 bases and 4 bases, there was a span of 16 bases. Looked up from germline, CDR1 is LNHDA and CDR2 is SQIVND (reference sequence). CDR3 protein: CASSIDGSGRRNQPQHF. The CDR3 DNA follows: TGTGCCAGTAGTATAGATGGCAGTGGTCGAAGAAATCAGCCCCAGCATTTT.

The J gene is TRBJ1-2, the V gene TRBV24-1, with 10 bases fitting TRBD1. V was pared by 11 bases and J by 4 bases, with 6 bases of the junction left unmatched. This CDR3 is 13 amino acids long. Germline values: CDR1 KGHDR, CDR2 SFDVKD. Written as DNA, the CDR3 is TGTGCCATCACCGGGACAGGGGTCTATGGCTACACCTTC. Its translation is CAITGTGVYGYTF.

The genes are TRBV3-1 (or the pseudogene TRBV3-2) and TRBJ1-6, with D hard to call. The V and J ends lost 7 bases and 7 bases respectively, with 11 bases between them. Germline V gene lookup returns CDR1 LGHDT and CDR2 YNNKEL (reference sequence). The CDR3 contains 13 residues. The CDR3 DNA reads as TGTGCCAGCAAGGGAGTTCCGAATTCACCCCTCCACTTT. It is translated as CASKGVPNSPLHF.

The chain uses TRBV6-4 and TRBJ2-1, with TRBD2 identical over 10 bases. The CDR3 loop spans 16 amino acids. Trimming removed 3 bases from V and 8 bases from J; junction bases left unmatched: 10. The germline gives CDR1 MRHNA, CDR2 SNTAGT. The CDR3 here is CASSDTASGGLHEQFF. The DNA of the CDR3 is TGTGCCAGCAGTGATACGGCTAGCGGGGGCCTCCATGAGCAGTTCTTC.

The chain joins TRBV7-2 to TRBJ2-1; D gene unclear. Germline CDR1 and CDR2: SGHTA and FQGNSA. Trimming stripped 8 bases from V and 5 bases from J, with 19 bases between. The CDR3 totals 15 residues. CDR3 region: CASGSDSLQDNEQFF. The DNA of the CDR3 is TGTGCCAGCGGCAGTGATTCCCTCCAGGACAATGAGCAGTTCTTC.

This chain links TRBV6-1 with TRBJ2-1; D call uncertain. Trimming removed 1 base at V and 4 bases at J, with 11 bases between. CDR3 length: 15 residues. Germline V gene data show CDR1 as MNHNS and CDR2 as SASEGT. The CDR3 here is CASSEDRREYNEQFF. Here the CDR3 DNA reads TGTGCCAGCAGTGAAGACAGACGCGAGTACAATGAGCAGTTCTTC.

This sequence joins TRBV3-1 (or the pseudogene TRBV3-2) and TRBJ2-2, with D unclear. This CDR3 contains 16 residues. V lost 0 bases, J lost 6 bases, and 14 bases lay in between. Germline assignment: CDR1 LGHDT and CDR2 YNNKEL (reference sequence). DNA of the CDR3: TGTGCCAGCAGCCAAGAATCCAGCGCCGTCCCCGGGGAGCTGTTTTTT. The encoded protein is CASSQESSAVPGELFF.